This TCR beta chain was observed in a study of shared clonotypes between healthy human individuals. Execution of the assay was at deep level. The protocol was immunoSEQ multiplex PCR, while the TCRdb copy is restricted to in-frame clones and leaves out a portion. Of about 450,000 clones in the sample, 79% were seen once. The CDR3 covers 16 residues. Looked up from germline, CDR1 is SGHRS and CDR2 is YFSETQ. Trimming took 0 bases from V and 5 from J, leaving 15 bases between them. The genes are TRBV5-1 and TRBJ2-1, with D perhaps TRBD1 (6 bases). This clonotype was obtained from a woman aged 40 to 55 in good health. Some clones in this sample may be carry-over from other donors' samples. Sequences were obtained from PBMCs. The CDR3 DNA follows: TGCGCCAGCAGCTTGGCAATGGGGGACACAGACAATGAGCAGTTCTTC. It translates to CASSLAMGDTDNEQFF.